A selection of T cell receptor beta chains follows, all from one sample in a study of T-cell reconstitution after alpha-beta-depleted transplantation in children. TCRdb re-called the PCR reads with MiXCR, one entry per CDR3 protein. The data contain about 610,000 distinct CDR3 sequences, approximately 10% of them singletons. The material sequenced was PBMCs from the stem cell graft donor, taken from the stem cell graft. The receptors were gathered from a human donor who donated a stem cell graft to a child with acute myeloid leukemia. The CDR3 runs from the conserved cysteine through the conserved F or W.

V gene	CDR3 protein
TRBV5-1	CASSLGGFRDTEAFF
TRBV20-1	CSATRQPSYEQYF
TRBV20-1	CSATNPLAGGPMYEQFF
TRBV5-1	CASSSGHGLAVNEQFF
TRBV20-1	CSAPDFGAWGYTDTQYF
TRBV6-5	CASSYTGRLAGGDTQYF
TRBV7-2	CASSLGGTGNSPLHF
TRBV14	CASSQRVVTDTQYF
TRBV5-6	CASSLGSKTAMYNEQFF
TRBV6-1	CASSALSVGSGANVLTF
TRBV9	CASSVPGTGGYGYTF
TRBV30	CAWSITAAGEAFF
TRBV4-2	CASRRERGTGELFF